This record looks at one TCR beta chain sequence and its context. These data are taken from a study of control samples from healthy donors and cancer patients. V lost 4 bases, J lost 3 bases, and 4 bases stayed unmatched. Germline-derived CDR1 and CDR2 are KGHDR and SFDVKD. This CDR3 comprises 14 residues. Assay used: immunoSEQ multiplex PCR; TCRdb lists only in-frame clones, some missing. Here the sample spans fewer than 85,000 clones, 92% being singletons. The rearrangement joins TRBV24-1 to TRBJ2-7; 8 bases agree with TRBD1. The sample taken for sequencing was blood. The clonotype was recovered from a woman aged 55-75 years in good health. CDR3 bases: TGTGCCACCAGTGAGGGACAGGCCCGCTACGAGCAGTACTTC. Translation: CATSEGQARYEQYF.